This passage covers 31 T cell receptor beta chains from one sample sequenced in a study of T cell repertoires in cytomegalovirus infection. TCRdb re-analysed the reads in MiXCR, keeping a single row per CDR3 protein. The sample lists under 850,000 distinct CDR3 sequences; roughly 36% were seen once. The sample was PBMCs. These receptor sequences come from a human donor in good health (CMV status not recorded). Some clones in this sample may be carry-over from other donors' samples.

This clonotype was detected only a few times. The chain recombines TRBV10-2 with TRBJ2-1; the D gene could be TRBD1 or TRBD2 (6 bases each). The ends were cut back, 7 bases at V and 8 bases at J, with 24 bases in the middle. Germline V gene data show CDR1 as WSHSY and CDR2 as SAAADI. The CDR3 has 16 amino acids. CDR3 sequence (DNA): TGCGCCAGCACCCAAGGGGGGAACTACCCCCATCATGAGCAGTTCTTC. Encoded protein: CASTQGGNYPHHEQFF.

Many counts were recorded for this clonotype. V usage is TRBV7-8 and J usage is TRBJ2-5; the D call may be TRBD1 or TRBD2 (6 bases each). The CDR3 has 14 residues. V lost 6 bases and J 5 bases, leaving 16 bases between the germline ends. The germline V gene has CDR1 SGHVS and CDR2 FQNEAQ. Written as DNA, the CDR3 is TGTGCCAGCAGATTTCGGGGGCTCGGCGAGACCCAGTACTTC. Protein sequence: CASRFRGLGETQYF.

This clonotype appeared many times. Compared with germline, one end of the junction differs, possibly owing to a read error. V usage is TRBV12-3 or TRBV12-4 and J usage is TRBJ2-2; D unresolved. CDR3 length: 12 amino acids. The CDR3 protein is CASSLGSGELFF. The CDR3 DNA is TGTGCCAGCAGCTTAGGGTCCGGGGAGCTGTTTTTT.

This clonotype was seen more than once but under ten times. The chain joins TRBV7-9 to TRBJ2-1; D gene unclear. Germline V lookup: CDR1 SEHNR, CDR2 FQNEAQ (reference sequence). V shed 5 bases and J shed 1 base, with 15 bases lying between them. CDR3 length: 16 residues. CDR3 nucleotide sequence: TGTGCCAGCAGCCCGGAAATAGGAGTGTCCTACAATGAGCAGTTCTTC. Protein sequence: CASSPEIGVSYNEQFF.

The chain has TRBV5-1 and TRBJ2-3; D not resolved. From germline, CDR1 is SGHRS and CDR2 YFSETQ. The CDR3 has 14 residues. V dropped 7 bases and J dropped 0 bases, with 12 bases sitting between them. CDR3 loop: CASLSYHSTDTQYF. CDR3 DNA sequence: TGCGCCAGCCTCTCCTACCATAGCACAGATACGCAGTATTTT.

This clonotype was seen only a few times. This chain links TRBV28 with TRBJ2-7; D is perhaps TRBD2 (6 bases). Trimming took off 2 bases at V and 4 bases at J, with 12 bases between the two ends. From germline, CDR1 is MDHEN and CDR2 SYDVKM. The CDR3 covers 14 residues. This chain's CDR3 is CASSLLAIRYEQYF. The CDR3 bases are TGTGCCAGCAGTTTACTAGCGATAAGGTACGAGCAGTACTTC. Complete variable domain (other parts from reference TRBV28 and TRBJ2-7): DVKVTQSSRYLVKRTGEKVFLECVQDMDHENMFWYRQDPGLGLRLIYFSYDVKMKEKGDIPEGYSVSREKKERFSLILESASTNQTSMYLCASSLLAIRYEQYFGPGTRLTVT.

A few counts support this clonotype. V usage is TRBV28 and J usage is TRBJ2-6; possibly TRBD1 or TRBD2 for D (5 bases each). The CDR3 is 16 residues long. Germline CDR1 MDHEN, CDR2 SYDVKM. Trimming took off 3 bases at V and 2 bases at J, with 11 bases between the two ends. For the CDR3, the DNA is TGTGCCAGCAGTTTCAGGGACCAAACTGGGGCCAACGTCCTGACTTTC. This encodes CASSFRDQTGANVLTF.

There are a few counts of this clonotype. The CDR3 is CASRDGLAGAYEQYF. The CDR3 region has the DNA TGTGCCAGCAGAGATGGACTAGCGGGCGCCTACGAGCAGTACTTC. The chain combines TRBV12-3 or TRBV12-4 with TRBJ2-7, with 11 bases matching TRBD2. Trimming removed 6 bases from V and 2 bases from J; junction bases left unmatched: 6. The length of the CDR3 is 15 residues.

This clonotype has more than one count but fewer than ten. The rearrangement uses TRBV15 and TRBJ2-1, with 13 nucleotides matching TRBD2. Trimming cost V 5 bases and J 6 bases; bases outside gene matches: 7. This CDR3 contains 16 residues. CDR1 and CDR2 (germline): LNHNV, YYDKDF (reference sequence). CDR3 nucleotide sequence: TGTGCCACCAGCGGCCTCACTAGCGGGAGGGCCAATGAGCAGTTCTTC. It codes for CATSGLTSGRANEQFF.

There are a few counts of this clonotype. This sequence joins TRBV7-9 and TRBJ2-2; no clear D gene. V dropped 0 bases and J dropped 6 bases, with 8 bases sitting between them. The CDR3 extends over 14 amino acids. From germline, CDR1 is SEHNR and CDR2 FQNEAQ (reference sequence). CDR3: CASSLARKAGELFF. CDR3 bases: TGTGCCAGCAGCTTAGCGAGGAAGGCCGGGGAGCTGTTTTTT.

The chain joins TRBV30 to TRBJ2-3; TRBD2 matches 11 bases. The germline V gene has CDR1 GTSNPN and CDR2 SVGIG (reference sequence). After removal of 6 bases from V and 5 bases from J, the junction contained 10 bases not matched to a gene. The CDR3 loop spans 15 amino acids. The CDR3 region has the DNA TGTGCCTGTTGGGTAGCGGGGGGGCGAAGAGATACGCAGTATTTT. It yields the protein CACWVAGGRRDTQYF.

The chain carries TRBV3-1 and TRBJ1-3; D gene unclear. The germline gives CDR1 LGHDT, CDR2 YNNKEL (reference sequence). V was pared by 4 bases and J by 0 bases, with 13 bases between. The CDR3 contains 16 residues. This chain's CDR3 is CASSPGRAFSGNTIYF. CDR3 coding DNA: TGTGCCAGCAGCCCCGGACGGGCGTTCTCTGGAAACACCATATATTTT.

The J gene is TRBJ2-6, the V gene TRBV5-1; no definite D call. Germline V gives CDR1 SGHRS, CDR2 YFSETQ. Trimming left V 2 bases short and J 2 bases short, with 11 bases between. CDR3 length: 16 amino acids. The CDR3 loop reads CASSFEPLTGANVLTF. For the CDR3, the DNA is TGCGCCAGCAGCTTCGAACCTTTAACTGGGGCCAACGTCCTGACTTTC.

This clonotype was detected a few times. This chain connects TRBV6-5 to TRBJ2-5; perhaps TRBD2 as D (7 bases). CDR3 length equals 15 residues. V was pared by 5 bases and J by 7 bases, with 20 bases between. In germline, CDR1 is MNHEY, CDR2 SVGAGI. DNA for the CDR3: TGTGCCAGCAGTACCACAGGGAGGGCCTCGGGGACCCAGTACTTC. It translates to CASSTTGRASGTQYF.

The sample holds a few counts of this clonotype. V gene TRBV15 combines with J gene TRBJ2-6, with 8 bases lining up with TRBD2. This CDR3 region has 17 residues. CDR1 LNHNV and CDR2 YYDKDF come from the germline V gene (reference sequence). V was pared by 6 bases and J by 1 base, with 8 bases of the junction left unmatched. CDR3 region: CATSPTGGGSGANVLTF. The CDR3 DNA reads as TGTGCCACCAGTCCTACCGGGGGGGGTTCTGGGGCCAACGTCCTGACTTTC. The entire variable domain, with the rest obtained from reference TRBV15 and TRBJ2-6, is as follows: DAMVIQNPRYQVTQFGKPVTLSCSQTLNHNVMYWYQQKSSQAPKLLFHYYDKDFNNEADTPDNFQSRRPNTSFCFLDIRSPGLGDTAMYLCATSPTGGGSGANVLTFGAGSRLTVL.

This clonotype came up once. The chain recombines TRBV27 with TRBJ2-5; the D gene is possibly TRBD1 (6 bases). There are 16 residues in the CDR3. With 4 bases removed from V and 4 bases from J, the gap between germline ends came to 19 bases. Looked up from germline, CDR1 is MNHEY and CDR2 is SMNVEV (reference sequence). Here the CDR3 DNA reads TGTGCCAGCAGTTCGCCCTACAGGGAGCGAGGAGAGACCCAGTACTTC. It translates to CASSSPYRERGETQYF.

As regards this clonotype: Its ends do not fully match the called genes, so a read error is possible. The V gene is TRBV12-3 or TRBV12-4, the J gene TRBJ1-1; weak D call: TRBD1 (5 bases). The CDR3 contains 15 residues. DNA of the CDR3: TGTGCCAGCCGTTTTGACGGCAGACAGCACAGTGAAGCTTTCTTT. This codes for CASRFDGRQHSEAFF.

The genes are TRBV4-2 and TRBJ2-3, with 11 bases matching TRBD2. The CDR3 sequence is 15 residues long. Trimming took 0 bases from V and 7 from J; bases not matched to a gene: 3. In germline, CDR1 is LGHNA, CDR2 YNFKEQ. The CDR3 nucleotides read TGTGCCAGCAGCCAAGATGGGACTAGCGGAAATACGCAGTATTTT. The encoded protein is CASSQDGTSGNTQYF.

The CDR3 DNA reads as TGCGCCAGCAGCTTGGCCGGCACAGGTCCCTCCTACGAGCAGTACTTC. Its protein product is CASSLAGTGPSYEQYF. The chain has TRBV5-1 and TRBJ2-7, with a tentative D call TRBD1 (5 bases). With 0 bases removed from V and 0 bases from J, the gap between germline ends came to 13 bases. The CDR3 runs 16 residues. The germline V gene encodes CDR1 SGHRS and CDR2 YFSETQ.

This clonotype showed up many times. V is TRBV11-2 and J is TRBJ2-3; 7 bases agree with TRBD2. V trimming: 5 bases; J trimming: 4 bases; junction bases outside the gene matches: 18. This CDR3 comprises 18 residues. Germline CDR1 and CDR2: SGHAT and FQNNGV. The CDR3 spells CASSTPRLAVTPADTQYF. In nucleotides, the CDR3 is TGTGCCAGCAGCACCCCCCGACTAGCAGTAACTCCCGCAGATACGCAGTATTTT. Full variable domain (outside the CDR3, taken from reference TRBV11-2 and TRBJ2-3): EAGVAQSPRYKIIEKRQSVAFWCNPISGHATLYWYQQILGQGPKLLIQFQNNGVVDDSQLPKDRFSAERLKGVDSTLKIQPAKLEDSAVYLCASSTPRLAVTPADTQYFGPGTRLTVL.

As to this clonotype: With a much larger clone just one base away, this may be a read error. The chain couples TRBV7-9 to TRBJ1-5; D is uncertain. The CDR3 loop spans 14 amino acids. The V gene lost 5 bases and the J gene lost 0 bases, with 8 bases spanning the gap. Germline V gene sequence: CDR1 SEHNR, CDR2 FQNEAQ (reference sequence). The CDR3 DNA sequence: TGTGCCAGCAGCCCCCACTATAGCAATCAGCCCCAGCATTTT. This sequence encodes CASSPHYSNQPQHF.

As for this clonotype: Germline and junction disagree at one end, which may indicate a read error. This chain connects TRBV14 to TRBJ1-4; 9 bases are shared with TRBD1. From germline, CDR1 is SGHDN and CDR2 FVKESK. The CDR3 covers 16 residues. CDR3 sequence: CASSQVGQGWNEKLFF. DNA for the CDR3: TGTGCCAGCAGCCAAGTGGGACAGGGATGGAATGAAAAACTGTTTTTC.

This chain links TRBV12-3 or TRBV12-4 with TRBJ2-1; the match to TRBD2 covers 9 bases. The CDR3 consists of 16 residues. Trimming cost V 6 bases and J 3 bases; bases outside gene matches: 9. CDR3 region: CASREAGGPFYNEQFF. CDR3 sequence (DNA): TGTGCCAGCAGGGAAGCGGGGGGCCCTTTCTACAATGAGCAGTTCTTC.

Only a few counts were recorded for this clonotype. The V call is TRBV6-6, the J call TRBJ2-7, with TRBD2 identical over 10 bases. J lost 2 bases, V lost 7 bases, and 2 bases had no gene match. Germline values: CDR1 MNHNY, CDR2 SVGAGI (reference sequence). The CDR3 has 13 amino acids. The CDR3 sequence is CASNLAGAYEQYF. CDR3 bases: TGTGCCAGCAACCTAGCGGGGGCCTACGAGCAGTACTTC.

About this clonotype itself: No conserved phenylalanine or tryptophan is present at the end of the CDR3, so a read error is the likely explanation. V usage is TRBV5-1 and J usage is TRBJ2-7, with unresolved D. Germline lookup yields CDR1 SGHRS and CDR2 YFSETQ. The CDR3 runs to 14 residues. The V end lost 0 bases, the J end lost 2 bases, and 9 bases lay between the germline ends. CDR3: CASSLEDRAYEQYL. DNA of the CDR3: TGCGCCAGCAGCTTGGAAGATAGAGCCTACGAGCAGTACTTG.

Many counts were recorded for this clonotype. The J gene is TRBJ2-2, the V gene TRBV6-1; no firm D call. The ends were cut back, 6 bases at V and 1 base at J, with 3 bases in the middle. Looked up from germline, CDR1 is MNHNS and CDR2 is SASEGT. The CDR3 sequence is 12 residues long. CDR3 amino acids: CASSENTGELFF. CDR3 nucleotides: TGTGCCAGCAGCGAGAACACCGGGGAGCTGTTTTTT.

The table lists this clonotype with a few counts. The V gene is TRBV20-1, the J gene TRBJ2-7; 8 positions agree with TRBD1. The CDR3 has 15 residues. J was trimmed by 2 bases and V by 5 bases; bases with no gene match: 11. In germline, CDR1 is DFQATT, CDR2 SNEGSKA (reference sequence). The chain's CDR3 is CSAAGQAQNAYEQYF. Here the CDR3 DNA reads TGCAGTGCTGCGGGACAGGCCCAGAATGCCTACGAGCAGTACTTC.

The chain couples TRBV7-9 to TRBJ1-2; D not resolved. Trimming cost V 11 bases and J 0 bases, with 13 bases left between them. Germline CDR1 SEHNR, CDR2 FQNEAQ (reference sequence). CDR3 length: 13 amino acids. CDR3 nucleotides: TGTGCCGGCGACGGATTTCCTAACTATGGCTACACCTTC. It encodes CAGDGFPNYGYTF.

The chain links TRBV14 to TRBJ2-1; 9 bases line up with TRBD2. J was trimmed by 1 base and V by 5 bases; bases with no gene match: 9. This CDR3 spans 17 amino acids. The germline V gene encodes CDR1 SGHDN and CDR2 FVKESK. The CDR3: CASSELVSGRSYNEQFF. CDR3 coding DNA: TGTGCCAGCAGCGAGCTCGTGAGCGGGAGGTCCTACAATGAGCAGTTCTTC.

This clonotype has only a few counts. The V and J genes are TRBV7-2 and TRBJ2-7; 10 bases map to TRBD1. The CDR3 covers 15 residues. Germline V gene sequence: CDR1 SGHTA, CDR2 FQGNSA. Germline trimming cut 8 bases from V and 8 bases from J; bases unmatched to any gene: 15. Written as DNA, the CDR3 is TGTGCCAGCTCTGCCCGGGGGACAGGGGTCTCCCAGCAGTACTTC. It specifies CASSARGTGVSQQYF.

This clonotype was found once. The V and J genes are TRBV28 and TRBJ2-1; TRBD1 matches at 8 bases. Germline V CDR1 and CDR2: MDHEN, SYDVKM. The V and J ends lost 5 bases and 3 bases, in that order; junction bases with no gene match: 6. There are 15 residues in the CDR3. The CDR3 nucleotides are TGTGCCAGCAGTCGCTCCGGGACAGGCTACAATGAGCAGTTCTTC. This codes for CASSRSGTGYNEQFF.